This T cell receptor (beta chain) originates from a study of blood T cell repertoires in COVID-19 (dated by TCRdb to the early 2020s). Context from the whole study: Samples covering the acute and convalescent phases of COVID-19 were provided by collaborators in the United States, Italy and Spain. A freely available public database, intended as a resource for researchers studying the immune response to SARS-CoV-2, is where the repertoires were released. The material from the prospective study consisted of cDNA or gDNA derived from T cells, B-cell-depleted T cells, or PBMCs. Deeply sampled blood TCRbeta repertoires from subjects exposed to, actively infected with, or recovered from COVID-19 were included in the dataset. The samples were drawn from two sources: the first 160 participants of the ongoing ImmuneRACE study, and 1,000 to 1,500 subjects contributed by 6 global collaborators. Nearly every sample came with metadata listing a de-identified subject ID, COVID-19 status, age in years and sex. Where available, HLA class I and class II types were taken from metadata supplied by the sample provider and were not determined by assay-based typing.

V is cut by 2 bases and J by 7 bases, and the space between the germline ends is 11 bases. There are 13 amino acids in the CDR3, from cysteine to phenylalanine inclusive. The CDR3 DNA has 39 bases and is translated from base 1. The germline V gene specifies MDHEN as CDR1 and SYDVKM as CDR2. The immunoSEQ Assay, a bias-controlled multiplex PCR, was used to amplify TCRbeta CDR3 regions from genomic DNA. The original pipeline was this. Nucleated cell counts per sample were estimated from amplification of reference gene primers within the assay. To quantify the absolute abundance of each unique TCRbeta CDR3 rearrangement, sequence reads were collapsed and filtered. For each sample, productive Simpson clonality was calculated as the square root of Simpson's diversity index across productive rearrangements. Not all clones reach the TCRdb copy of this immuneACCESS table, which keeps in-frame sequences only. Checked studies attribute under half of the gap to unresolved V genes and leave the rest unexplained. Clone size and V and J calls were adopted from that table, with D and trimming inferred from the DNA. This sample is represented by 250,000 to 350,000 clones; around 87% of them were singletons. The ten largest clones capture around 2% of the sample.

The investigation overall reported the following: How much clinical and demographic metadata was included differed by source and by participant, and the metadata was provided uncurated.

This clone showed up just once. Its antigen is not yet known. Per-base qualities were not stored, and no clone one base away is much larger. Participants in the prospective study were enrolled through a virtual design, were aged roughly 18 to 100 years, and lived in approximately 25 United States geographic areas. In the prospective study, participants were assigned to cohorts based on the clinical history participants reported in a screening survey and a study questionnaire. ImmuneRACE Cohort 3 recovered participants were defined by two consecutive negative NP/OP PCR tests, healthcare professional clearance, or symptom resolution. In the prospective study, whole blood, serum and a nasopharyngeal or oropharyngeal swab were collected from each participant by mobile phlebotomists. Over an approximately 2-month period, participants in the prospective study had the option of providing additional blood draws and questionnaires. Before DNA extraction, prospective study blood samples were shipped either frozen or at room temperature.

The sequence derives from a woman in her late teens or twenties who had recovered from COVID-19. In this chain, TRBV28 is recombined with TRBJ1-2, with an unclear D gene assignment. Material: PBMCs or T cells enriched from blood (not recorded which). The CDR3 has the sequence CASSLVTGVGYTF. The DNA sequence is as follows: TGTGCCAGCAGTTTAGTTACCGGGGTTGGCTACACCTTC.